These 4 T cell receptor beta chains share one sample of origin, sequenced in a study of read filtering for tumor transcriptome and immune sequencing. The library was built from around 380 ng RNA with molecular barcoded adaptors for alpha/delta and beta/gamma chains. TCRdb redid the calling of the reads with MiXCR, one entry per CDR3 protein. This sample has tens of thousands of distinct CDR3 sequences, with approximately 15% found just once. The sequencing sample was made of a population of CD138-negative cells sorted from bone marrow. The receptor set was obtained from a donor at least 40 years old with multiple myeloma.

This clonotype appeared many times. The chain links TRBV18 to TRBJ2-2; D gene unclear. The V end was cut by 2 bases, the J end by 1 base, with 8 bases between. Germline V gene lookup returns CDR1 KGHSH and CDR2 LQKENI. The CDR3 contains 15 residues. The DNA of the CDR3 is TGTGCCAGCTCACCATGGACCGTGAACACCGGGGAGCTGTTTTTT. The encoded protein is CASSPWTVNTGELFF.

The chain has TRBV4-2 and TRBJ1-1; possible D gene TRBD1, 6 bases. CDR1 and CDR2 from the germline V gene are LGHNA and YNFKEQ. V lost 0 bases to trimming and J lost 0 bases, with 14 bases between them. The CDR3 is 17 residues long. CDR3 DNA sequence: TGTGCCAGCAGCCAAGAGAGGGGGATGGGAGTGAACACTGAAGCTTTCTTT. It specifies CASSQERGMGVNTEAFF.

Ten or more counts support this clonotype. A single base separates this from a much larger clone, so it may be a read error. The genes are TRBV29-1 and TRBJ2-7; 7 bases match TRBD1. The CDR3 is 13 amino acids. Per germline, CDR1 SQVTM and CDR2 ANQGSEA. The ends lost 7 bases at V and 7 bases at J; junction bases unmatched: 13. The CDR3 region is CSAGKTGLGEQYF. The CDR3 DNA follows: TGCAGCGCTGGGAAGACAGGGCTAGGGGAGCAGTACTTC.

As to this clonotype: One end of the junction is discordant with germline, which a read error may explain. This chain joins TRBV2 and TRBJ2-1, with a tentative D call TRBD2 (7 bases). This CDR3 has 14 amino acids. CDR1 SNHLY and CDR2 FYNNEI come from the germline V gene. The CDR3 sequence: CVSRRQREGGEQFF. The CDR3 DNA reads TGTGTCAGCAGGAGGCAGCGGGAAGGGGGTGAGCAGTTCTTC.